Below, one TCR beta chain is given with its context. Its antigen is unknown. The donors were adults (healthy and HIV-negative) with no recent acute infections or vaccinations. The data are from a study of shared clonotypes between healthy human individuals. Study observations and caveats: Richness estimates generally favored naive over memory subsets.

The repertoire was sequenced with immunoSEQ multiplex PCR; TCRdb's copy has only in-frame clones and lacks some. The sample shows approximately 2.5 million clones, 85% to 95% of them seen only once. The V gene end was trimmed by 6 bases and the J gene end by 8 bases; junction bases not matched to a gene: 9. Germline V gene lookup returns CDR1 MRHNA and CDR2 SNTAGT. This CDR3 is built from 15 residues. This TCR was recovered from a man between 18 and 35 years old in good health. The genes are TRBV6-4 and TRBJ2-1; 11 bases fit TRBD2. The sequencing input was naive CD4+ T cells sorted from blood. Regarding subset: CD45RA+ positively selected. Here the CDR3 reads CASRVLAGGGDEQFF. The CDR3 DNA follows: TGTGCCAGCAGAGTGCTAGCGGGGGGTGGCGATGAGCAGTTCTTC.